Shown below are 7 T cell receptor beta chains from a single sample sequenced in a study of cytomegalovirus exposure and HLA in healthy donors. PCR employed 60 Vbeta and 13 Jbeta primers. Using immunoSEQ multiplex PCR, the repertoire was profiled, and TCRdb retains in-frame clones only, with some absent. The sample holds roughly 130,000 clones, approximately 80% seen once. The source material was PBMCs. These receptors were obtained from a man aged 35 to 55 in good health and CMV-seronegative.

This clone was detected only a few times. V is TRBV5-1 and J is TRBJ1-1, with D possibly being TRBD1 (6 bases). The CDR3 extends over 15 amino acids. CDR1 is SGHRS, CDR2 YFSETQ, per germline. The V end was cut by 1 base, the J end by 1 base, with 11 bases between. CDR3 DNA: TGCGCCAGCAGCTTGTTCGGGGACAAGAACACTGAAGCTTTCTTT. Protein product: CASSLFGDKNTEAFF.

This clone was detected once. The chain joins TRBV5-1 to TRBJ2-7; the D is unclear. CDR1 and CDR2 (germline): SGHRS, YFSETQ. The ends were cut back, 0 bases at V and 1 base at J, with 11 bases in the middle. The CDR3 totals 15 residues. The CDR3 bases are TGCGCCAGCAGCTTGGTTTTGGGCACTTCCTACGAGCAGTACTTC. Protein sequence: CASSLVLGTSYEQYF.

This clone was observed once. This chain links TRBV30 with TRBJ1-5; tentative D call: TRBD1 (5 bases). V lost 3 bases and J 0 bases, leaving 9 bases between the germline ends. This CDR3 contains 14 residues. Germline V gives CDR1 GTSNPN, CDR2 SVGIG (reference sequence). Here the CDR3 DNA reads TGTGCCTGGAGAGCGCAGGGTAGCAATCAGCCCCAGCATTTT. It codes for CAWRAQGSNQPQHF. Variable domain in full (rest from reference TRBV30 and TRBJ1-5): SQTIHQWPATLVQPVGSPLSLECTVEGTSNPNLYWYRQAAGRGLQLLFYSVGIGQISSEVPQNLSASRPQDRQFILSSKKLLLSDSGFYLCAWRAQGSNQPQHFGDGTRLSIL.

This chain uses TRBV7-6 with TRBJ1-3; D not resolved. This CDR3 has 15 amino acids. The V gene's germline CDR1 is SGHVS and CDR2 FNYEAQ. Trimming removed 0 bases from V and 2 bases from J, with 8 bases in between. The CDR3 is CASSLAGGAGNTIYF. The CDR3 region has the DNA TGTGCCAGCAGCTTAGCGGGAGGTGCTGGAAACACCATATATTTT. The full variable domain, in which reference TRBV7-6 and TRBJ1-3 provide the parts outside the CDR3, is GAGVSQSPRYKVTKRGQDVALRCDPISGHVSLYWYRQALGQGPEFLTYFNYEAQQDKSGLPNDRFSAERPEGSISTLTIQRTEQRDSAMYRCASSLAGGAGNTIYFGEGSWLTVV.

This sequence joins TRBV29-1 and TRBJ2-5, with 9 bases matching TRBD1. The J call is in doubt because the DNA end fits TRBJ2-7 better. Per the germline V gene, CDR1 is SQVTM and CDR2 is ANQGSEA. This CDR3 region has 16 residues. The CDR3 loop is CSVEDQYRGRLYEQYF. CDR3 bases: TGCAGCGTTGAAGATCAGTACAGGGGGCGACTCTACGAGCAGTACTTC.

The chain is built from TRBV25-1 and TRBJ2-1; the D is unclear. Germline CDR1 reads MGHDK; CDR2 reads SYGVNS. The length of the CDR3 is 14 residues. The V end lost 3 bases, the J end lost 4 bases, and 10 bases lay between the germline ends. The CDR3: CASSDPSGYNEQFF. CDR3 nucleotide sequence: TGTGCCAGCAGTGACCCCTCCGGGTACAATGAGCAGTTCTTC.

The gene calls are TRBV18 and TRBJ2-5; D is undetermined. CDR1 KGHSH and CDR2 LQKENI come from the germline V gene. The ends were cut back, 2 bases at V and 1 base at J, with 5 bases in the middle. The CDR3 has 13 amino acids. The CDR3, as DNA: TGTGCCAGCTCACCAGACACCCAAGAGACCCAGTACTTC. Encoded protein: CASSPDTQETQYF. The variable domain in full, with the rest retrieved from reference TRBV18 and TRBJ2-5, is NAGVMQNPRHLVRRRGQEARLRCSPMKGHSHVYWYRQLPEEGLKFMVYLQKENIIDESGMPKERFSAEFPKEGPSILRIQQVVRGDSAAYFCASSPDTQETQYFGPGTRLLVL.